Listed below are T cell receptor beta chains from one sample, sequenced in a study of blood T cell repertoires in COVID-19. Produced via immunoSEQ multiplex PCR; TCRdb's table is partial and in-frame only. The sample shows under 200,000 clones, 85% to 90% of them seen only once. Sequenced input: PBMCs or T cells enriched from blood (not recorded which). The receptors come from a woman aged 40 to 50 in a cohort exposed to, infected with or recovered from COVID-19 (not recorded which). CDR3s include the opening cysteine and the closing phenylalanine or tryptophan. A D gene is named only where the DNA matches it firmly. For some rows the clone size is stated as once, few or many, or as a class when expanded; others skip it.

cdr3_aa cdr3_nt clone_size j_call v_call d_call
CASSEWGQGSKGYTF TGTGCCAGCAGTGAATGGGGACAGGGATCAAAGGGCTACACCTTC once TRBJ1-2 TRBV2 TRBD1
CASSPEERVFSYEQYF TGTGCCAGCTCACCAGAGGAGCGGGTGTTCTCCTACGAGCAGTACTTC once TRBJ2-7 TRBV18 .
CASSLGGGGMYSPLHF TGTGCCAGCAGCTTAGGTGGAGGGGGCATGTATTCACCCCTCCACTTT . TRBJ1-6 TRBV7-2 TRBD1
CASSLGLTGSTGELFF TGTGCCAGCAGCTTAGGCCTCACAGGGAGTACCGGGGAGCTGTTTTTT few TRBJ2-2 TRBV13 .
CASSFTGSGSSYEQYF TGTGCCAGCAGCTTCACGGGGTCCGGCTCCTCCTACGAGCAGTACTTC . TRBJ2-7 TRBV7-9 .
CASSFASGGADTGELFF TGTGCCAGCAGCTTCGCTAGCGGGGGGGCCGACACCGGGGAGCTGTTTTTT . TRBJ2-2 TRBV7-6 TRBD2
CASTTGANTEAFF TGTGCCAGCACAACAGGGGCAAACACTGAAGCTTTCTTT . TRBJ1-1 TRBV2 TRBD1
CASSLDRGMTDTQYF TGTGCCAGCAGCTTGGACAGGGGGATGACAGATACGCAGTATTTT . TRBJ2-3 TRBV5-4 TRBD1
CASSPRTVPYEQYF TGTGCCAGCAGCCCCCGGACAGTCCCCTACGAGCAGTACTTC . TRBJ2-7 TRBV9 .
CASSGDTYEQYF TGTGCCAGCAGCGGAGATACCTACGAGCAGTACTTC once TRBJ2-7 TRBV9 .
CASFPGQGGTGELFF TGCGCCAGCTTCCCGGGACAGGGAGGAACCGGGGAGCTGTTTTTT . TRBJ2-2 TRBV4-1 TRBD1
CASSSGGKNEQFF TGTGCCAGCAGTTCGGGGGGGAAAAATGAGCAGTTCTTC . TRBJ2-1 TRBV27 TRBD2
CASSVGSSLSEKLFF TGTGCCAGCAGCGTAGGGTCCAGTTTAAGTGAAAAACTGTTTTTT . TRBJ1-4 TRBV9 .
CATTTGNIQYF TGTGCCACCACTACGGGGAACATTCAGTACTTC . TRBJ2-4 TRBV15 .
CASSGSSSGNTIYF TGTGCCAGCTCGGGTTCTAGCTCTGGAAACACCATATATTTT . TRBJ1-3 TRBV9 .
CASSALGQGLSSYNSPLHF TGTGCCAGCAGCGCATTGGGACAGGGACTCAGCTCCTATAATTCACCCCTCCACTTT few TRBJ1-6 TRBV6-4 TRBD1
CASSQVTVRGGQPQHF TGTGCCAGCAGCCAAGTAACTGTCCGAGGAGGTCAGCCCCAGCATTTT . TRBJ1-5 TRBV14 .
CASSQIGEGGELFF TGCGCCAGCAGCCAAATTGGGGAGGGCGGGGAGCTGTTTTTT . TRBJ2-2 TRBV4-1 TRBD2
CSVSLAGMGEQFF TGCAGCGTTTCACTAGCGGGAATGGGTGAGCAGTTCTTC . TRBJ2-1 TRBV29-1 TRBD2
CASSPVGRGSYNEQFF TGTGCCAGTAGTCCCGTCGGGCGGGGATCCTACAATGAGCAGTTCTTC . TRBJ2-1 TRBV19 .
CASSLEAGGPGDEQYF TGCGCCAGCAGCTTGGAGGCGGGAGGGCCTGGGGACGAGCAGTACTTC once TRBJ2-7 TRBV5-1 TRBD2
CASRYTTSGRATPGELFF TGTGCCAGCAGGTACACGACTAGCGGGAGGGCAACGCCCGGGGAGCTGTTTTTT few TRBJ2-2 TRBV7-9 TRBD2
CASSSLAVSYEQYF TGTGCCAGCAGCTCCCTAGCGGTTAGCTACGAGCAGTACTTC . TRBJ2-7 TRBV5-6 TRBD2
CASSLEGLANEQFF TGTGCCAGCAGCTTGGAGGGACTAGCGAATGAGCAGTTCTTC . TRBJ2-1 TRBV7-2 TRBD2
CASSSDRASLDSNQPQHF TGTGCCAGCAGTTCGGACAGGGCGTCACTTGATAGCAATCAGCCCCAGCATTTT . TRBJ1-5 TRBV27 TRBD1
CASSIRQGMNEQYF TGTGCCAGCAGTATCCGACAGGGGATGAACGAGCAGTACTTC . TRBJ2-7 TRBV27 TRBD1
CASSRRTGGVDTQYF TGTGCCAGCAGCCGACGGACAGGGGGGGTAGATACGCAGTATTTT few TRBJ2-3 TRBV3-1/TRBV3-2 TRBD1
CASSDLQGAPGGYTF TGTGCCAGCAGTGACTTACAGGGGGCACCAGGGGGCTACACCTTC . TRBJ1-2 TRBV6-4 TRBD1
CASSQEASTGPRDTQYF TGCGCCAGCAGCCAGGAGGCCTCGACAGGGCCGCGGGATACGCAGTATTTT . TRBJ2-3 TRBV4-1 TRBD1
CAISESSPDRVRTYEQYF TGTGCCATCAGTGAGTCTTCGCCCGACAGGGTACGAACCTACGAGCAGTACTTC . TRBJ2-7 TRBV10-3 TRBD1
CASSKDRGNTEAFF TGTGCCAGCAGCAAGGACAGGGGGAACACTGAAGCTTTCTTT . TRBJ1-1 TRBV21-1 .
CASSLVGQGDETQYF TGCGCCAGCAGCTTGGTGGGACAGGGGGACGAGACCCAGTACTTC . TRBJ2-5 TRBV5-1 TRBD1
CASSSRGGYNSPLHF TGTGCCAGCAGCTCCCGAGGGGGTTACAATTCACCCCTCCACTTT . TRBJ1-6 TRBV13 .
CASSLAEGQAANYGYTF TGTGCCAGCAGCTTGGCTGAGGGACAGGCCGCTAACTATGGCTACACCTTC . TRBJ1-2 TRBV5-5 TRBD1
CASSTGQPLAEAFF TGCGCCAGCAGCACAGGACAGCCGTTGGCTGAAGCTTTCTTT . TRBJ1-1 TRBV5-1 .
CASSPTGVAYNEQFF TGCGCCAGCAGCCCGACAGGGGTGGCCTACAATGAGCAGTTCTTC . TRBJ2-1 TRBV5-1 TRBD1
CASSVPGAGELFF TGTGCCAGCAGCGTACCAGGGGCCGGGGAGCTGTTTTTT . TRBJ2-2 TRBV9 .
CASSLGQYNSPLHF TGTGCCAGCAGTTTAGGACAATATAATTCACCCCTCCACTTT . TRBJ1-6 TRBV27 .
CSVDGGWGGSNEQFF TGCAGCGTTGACGGTGGTTGGGGAGGGTCCAATGAGCAGTTCTTC . TRBJ2-1 TRBV29-1 TRBD2
CASSFVPENTEAFF TGTGCCAGCAGCTTCGTCCCAGAGAACACTGAAGCTTTCTTT . TRBJ1-1 TRBV7-2 .
CASSYSRVAADRVDEQYF TGTGCCAGCAGTTACTCGAGAGTGGCCGCCGACAGGGTGGACGAGCAGTACTTC . TRBJ2-7 TRBV6-2/TRBV6-3 TRBD1
CASSQSPPLQVVLETQYF TGCGCCAGCAGTCAATCGCCGCCTTTACAGGTGGTCCTGGAGACCCAGTACTTC . TRBJ2-5 TRBV23-1 .
CASRYLRGNLNSPLHF TGTGCCAGCAGGTACCTCAGGGGAAACCTTAATTCACCCCTCCACTTT . TRBJ1-6 TRBV6-2/TRBV6-3 .
CASSFEQREYNEQFF TGTGCCAGCAGCTTTGAACAGCGGGAGTACAATGAGCAGTTCTTC . TRBJ2-1 TRBV11-3 TRBD2
CSASWGQGNSPLHF TGCAGTGCTAGTTGGGGACAGGGTAATTCACCCCTCCACTTT . TRBJ1-6 TRBV20-1 TRBD1
CASSLRSGSYEQYF TGTGCCAGCAGCTTAAGGTCAGGTTCCTACGAGCAGTACTTC . TRBJ2-7 TRBV7-2 .
CASSLAVTSDSYEQYF TGTGCCAGCAGCTTGGCCGTGACTAGCGACTCCTACGAGCAGTACTTC . TRBJ2-7 TRBV5-6 TRBD2
CASSPITGGVAFF TGTGCCAGCAGCCCAATAACAGGGGGTGTAGCTTTCTTT . TRBJ1-1 TRBV28 TRBD1
CASSALSGNTIYF TGTGCCAGCAGTGCTCTCTCTGGAAACACCATATATTTT few TRBJ1-3 TRBV2 .
CASSMGGDMRVQPQHF TGTGCCAGTAGTATGGGGGGGGATATGCGGGTTCAGCCCCAGCATTTT . TRBJ1-5 TRBV19 .
CASSLALMDRGEDYGYTF TGTGCCAGCAGCTTAGCCCTCATGGACAGGGGCGAGGATTATGGCTACACCTTC . TRBJ1-2 TRBV7-9 TRBD1
CASSEVVRLLEAFF TGTGCCAGCAGTGAAGTGGTCAGGCTGCTTGAAGCTTTCTTT once TRBJ1-1 TRBV2 .